What follows are 26 T cell receptor beta chains derived from one specimen sequenced in a study of T cells expressing NK-cell markers. TCRdb re-analyzed the 5' RACE reads; it lists each CDR3 protein once, without DNA. Here the sample table reports about 260,000 distinct CDR3 sequences. The sample was blood T cells: a sorted CD56 or NKG2C T cell subset, CD4+ or CD8+ T cells, or bulk PBMC T cells (not recorded which). The receptors originated from a woman aged 18 to 75 in good health.

This chain uses TRBV6-1 with TRBJ2-5; as DNA is missing, the TRBD1 call by TCRdb cannot be tested. This CDR3 comprises 14 residues. CDR1 and CDR2 from the germline V gene are MNHNS and SASEGT. The CDR3 region is CASRSDRGRETQYF.

The CDR3 sequence is CASSPGTGRETQYF. The gene calls are TRBV5-1 and TRBJ2-5; TCRdb picks TRBD1, but there is no DNA to check that call. This CDR3 is built from 14 residues. The V gene's germline CDR1 is SGHRS and CDR2 YFSETQ.

This chain links TRBV4-1 with TRBJ2-5; TCRdb's assignment of TRBD2 cannot be checked, as there is no DNA. The CDR3 contains 15 residues. Germline V gene sequence: CDR1 MGHRA, CDR2 YSYEKL. This chain's CDR3 is CASSKRAGDQETQYF.

The V gene is TRBV4-3, the J gene TRBJ2-1. Germline V gene data show CDR1 as LGHNA and CDR2 as YSLEER. This CDR3 has 14 amino acids. This CDR3 is CASSGRTGYNEQFF.

The J gene is TRBJ2-1, the V gene TRBV7-8; TCRdb's D call of TRBD2 is untestable without DNA. The CDR3 is 17 amino acids. CDR1 is SGHVS and CDR2 is FQNEAQ in the germline V gene. The CDR3: CASSPSRTSGSINEQFF.

This sequence joins TRBV20-1 and TRBJ2-1; absent DNA, TCRdb's TRBD2 call cannot be checked. The CDR3 is 15 amino acids. From germline, CDR1 is DFQATT and CDR2 SNEGSKA (reference sequence). This chain's CDR3 is CSAFRGTSGLNEQFF.

This sequence joins TRBV12-3 or TRBV12-4 and TRBJ2-7. The CDR3 contains 13 residues. The CDR3 region is CASSLGKVGEQYF.

V is TRBV7-2 and J is TRBJ2-3; checking the TCRdb D call of TRBD1 is not possible without DNA. CDR1 is SGHTA, CDR2 FQGNSA, per germline. This CDR3 is 15 amino acids long. The CDR3 protein is CASSHDRPGTDTQYF.

V and J are TRBV6-1 and TRBJ2-1; TCRdb picks TRBD1, but there is no DNA to check that call. Germline CDR1 and CDR2: MNHNS and SASEGT. CDR3 length: 14 amino acids. Here the CDR3 reads CASSRQGVMNEQFF.

The chain uses TRBV11-2 and TRBJ2-1; the D call from TCRdb, TRBD2, cannot be confirmed without DNA. This CDR3 comprises 13 residues. The germline gives CDR1 SGHAT, CDR2 FQNNGV. This chain's CDR3 is CASSLEIAGKQFF.

The chain links TRBV4-3 to TRBJ2-3; the TCRdb D gene call, TRBD2, has no DNA to confirm it. Germline V gene data show CDR1 as LGHNA and CDR2 as YSLEER. The CDR3 runs 16 residues. CDR3 region: CASSPAGAGGTDTQYF.

The V call is TRBV12-3 or TRBV12-4, the J call TRBJ1-2; TCRdb designates TRBD1, a call that cannot be tested without DNA. There are 14 residues in the CDR3. This CDR3 is CASSYRDANYGYTF.

This sequence joins TRBV12-3 or TRBV12-4 and TRBJ2-7; TCRdb's assignment of TRBD2 cannot be checked, as there is no DNA. The CDR3 covers 14 residues. CDR3 sequence reads: CASSLGLVSNEQYF.

The V gene is TRBV7-2, the J gene TRBJ1-1; absent DNA, TCRdb's TRBD1 call cannot be checked. CDR1 is SGHTA and CDR2 is FQGNSA in the germline V gene. CDR3 length equals 12 residues. CDR3 amino acids: CASSLTGTEAFF.

J is TRBJ1-4 and V is TRBV18; TCRdb reports TRBD1, a call that lacks DNA to check it against. Looked up from germline, CDR1 is KGHSH and CDR2 is LQKENI. This CDR3 region has 13 residues. This CDR3 reads CASSPRDNEKLFF.

The genes are TRBV7-9 and TRBJ1-1; TCRdb reports TRBD1, a call that lacks DNA to check it against. The CDR3 is 15 amino acids. Germline V gene data show CDR1 as SEHNR and CDR2 as FQNEAQ (reference sequence). CDR3: CASSPGDRANTEAFF.

The V gene is TRBV9, the J gene TRBJ2-3. Germline V gene lookup returns CDR1 SGDLS and CDR2 YYNGEE. This CDR3 is built from 14 residues. The CDR3 spells CASSVARSTDTQYF.

J is TRBJ2-1 and V is TRBV7-8. Germline V gene sequence: CDR1 SGHVS, CDR2 FQNEAQ. The CDR3 contains 14 residues. CDR3 region: CASSLAFRLDEQFF.

The V gene is TRBV7-2, the J gene TRBJ2-5; TCRdb's D call, TRBD2, is unchecked because there is no DNA. CDR3 size: 15 residues. Germline V gene data show CDR1 as SGHTA and CDR2 as FQGNSA. The CDR3 sequence is CASSLGGRGGETQYF.

CDR3 loop: CASSLGDIFDEQFF. The chain uses TRBV5-1 and TRBJ2-1; TCRdb selects TRBD1, and the lack of DNA leaves this call unchecked. The CDR3 has 14 residues. Germline CDR1 SGHRS, CDR2 YFSETQ.

The rearrangement joins TRBV24-1 to TRBJ2-6; TCRdb's assignment of TRBD1 cannot be checked, as there is no DNA. The CDR3 length is 18 residues. Germline V lookup: CDR1 KGHDR, CDR2 SFDVKD. CDR3 in amino acids: CATGTALLPDSGANVLTF.

The V gene is TRBV27, the J gene TRBJ1-6; no DNA is available, so the TRBD1 call from TCRdb remains unchecked. This CDR3 is 13 amino acids long. From germline, CDR1 is MNHEY and CDR2 SMNVEV (reference sequence). The CDR3: CASSSFRTGLLHF.

V gene TRBV5-1 combines with J gene TRBJ1-2. Germline CDR1 reads SGHRS; CDR2 reads YFSETQ. CDR3 length: 13 amino acids. This CDR3 reads CASSGRRDYGYTF. The entire variable domain, with the rest obtained from reference TRBV5-1 and TRBJ1-2, is as follows: KAGVTQTPRYLIKTRGQQVTLSCSPISGHRSVSWYQQTPGQGLQFLFEYFSETQRNKGNFPGRFSGRQFSNSRSEMNVSTLELGDSALYLCASSGRRDYGYTFGSGTRLTVV.

J is TRBJ2-3 and V is TRBV5-1; no DNA is available, so the TRBD2 call from TCRdb remains unchecked. Germline V gene lookup returns CDR1 SGHRS and CDR2 YFSETQ. The CDR3 runs to 17 residues. The chain's CDR3 is CASSLLSSGVSTDTQYF. The full variable domain, with the rest looked up from reference TRBV5-1 and TRBJ2-3, is KAGVTQTPRYLIKTRGQQVTLSCSPISGHRSVSWYQQTPGQGLQFLFEYFSETQRNKGNFPGRFSGRQFSNSRSEMNVSTLELGDSALYLCASSLLSSGVSTDTQYFGPGTRLTVL.

The V call is TRBV6-2 or TRBV6-3, the J call TRBJ1-1. Per germline, CDR1 MNHEY and CDR2 SVGEGT. There are 12 residues in the CDR3. The CDR3 spells CASNPPGASAFF.

The CDR3 spells CASSLRATTDTQYF. The chain employs TRBV7-2 and TRBJ2-3. Germline V lookup: CDR1 SGHTA, CDR2 FQGNSA. This CDR3 region has 14 residues.